This TCR beta chain came from a study of tumor-infiltrating lymphocytes in primary liver carcinoma. Looking at the study overall: Donors underwent surgery for histopathologically diagnosed primary liver carcinoma. About 3.5 to 7.13 million productive TCRbeta reads were obtained from the samples, with similar numbers across tissue types. Both sexes were represented among patients, who were 30 to 69 years old.

The germline V gene has CDR1 SGHNT and CDR2 YENEEA. The V segment lost 5 bases and the J segment 4 bases; nucleotides outside the gene matches: 7. The CDR3 extends over 15 amino acids. In this sample, this clonotype turned up many times. Germline DNA was also extracted, and blood RNA was taken from unsorted whole blood. TCR beta cDNA was prepared out of 450 to 500 ng total RNA by means of a constant-region primer. Researchers made the TCR beta libraries by running three nested multiplex PCR rounds with slightly modified ARM-PCR. Both of the initial two PCR rounds ran for roughly 10 cycles and employed TRBV1-TRBV30 forward primers alongside a C-beta reverse primer. TCRdb used MiXCR to reprocess the multiplex PCR reads, holding one entry per CDR3 protein. The repertoire has approximately 210,000 distinct CDR3 sequences, approximately 64% of them found once; the top ten carry about 7.1%.

The receptor's source is a woman aged 60-75 years with primary liver carcinoma and hepatitis B virus infection. Sequenced input: peripheral blood. The rearrangement uses TRBV11-3 and TRBJ2-2; 7 bases align to TRBD2. The CDR3 is CASSPGLRFTGELFF. The DNA for the CDR3 is TGTGCCAGCAGCCCGGGACTAAGGTTCACCGGGGAGCTGTTTTTT.